This is a list of T cell receptor beta chains from one sample in a study of shared clonotypes between healthy human individuals. Some clones are missing from TCRdb's copy, which holds only in-frame ones; the method was immunoSEQ multiplex PCR. Counted here are about 2.3 million clones, 80% to 95% occurring once; the ten biggest clones make up approximately 0.41%. Sequencing input: naive CD4+ T cells from PBMCs. These receptors originate from a man younger than 35 in good health. Some clones in this sample may be carry-over from other donors' samples. The CDR3 runs from the conserved cysteine through the conserved F or W. D genes are given only for firm matches. The listing skips clone size in some rows; elsewhere it reads once, few, many or a size class.

CDR3 protein: CASSSGAGGSYEQYF; CDR3 DNA: TGTGCCAGCAGTTCCGGGGCGGGGGGATCCTACGAGCAGTACTTC; D gene: TRBD2; clone size: NA; J gene: TRBJ2-7; V gene: TRBV28
CDR3 protein: CASSGGYNEQFF; CDR3 DNA: TGCGCCAGCAGCGGAGGATACAATGAGCAGTTCTTC; D gene: NA; clone size: NA; J gene: TRBJ2-1; V gene: TRBV5-1
CDR3 protein: CASSYASGSSEQFF; CDR3 DNA: TGTGCCAGCAGTTACGCTAGCGGGAGCAGTGAGCAGTTCTTC; D gene: TRBD2; clone size: NA; J gene: TRBJ2-1; V gene: TRBV27
CDR3 protein: CASSRENTEAFF; CDR3 DNA: TGTGCCAGCAGCAGGGAGAACACTGAAGCTTTCTTT; D gene: NA; clone size: NA; J gene: TRBJ1-1; V gene: TRBV9
CDR3 protein: CASSSWTGDEKLFF; CDR3 DNA: TGCGCCAGCAGCTCGTGGACAGGGGACGAAAAACTGTTTTTT; D gene: TRBD1; clone size: NA; J gene: TRBJ1-4; V gene: TRBV5-1
CDR3 protein: CASSLSRENIQYF; CDR3 DNA: TGTGCCAGCAGCTTGAGTCGGGAAAACATTCAGTACTTC; D gene: NA; clone size: NA; J gene: TRBJ2-4; V gene: TRBV5-6
CDR3 protein: CASSLGTDRVGANVLTF; CDR3 DNA: TGCGCCAGCAGCTTAGGTACCGACAGGGTCGGGGCCAACGTCCTGACTTTC; D gene: TRBD1; clone size: NA; J gene: TRBJ2-6; V gene: TRBV5-1
CDR3 protein: CASSGTSGILQYF; CDR3 DNA: TGTGCCAGCAGTGGGACTAGCGGGATATTGCAGTACTTC; D gene: TRBD2; clone size: NA; J gene: TRBJ2-7; V gene: TRBV2
CDR3 protein: CASSRDSRSPKNIQYF; CDR3 DNA: TGTGCCAGCAGTCGGGACAGTCGTAGTCCCAAAAACATTCAGTACTTC; D gene: TRBD1; clone size: NA; J gene: TRBJ2-4; V gene: TRBV28
CDR3 protein: CASRGGASGNTIYF; CDR3 DNA: TGTGCCAGCAGGGGGGGGGCCTCTGGAAACACCATATATTTT; D gene: NA; clone size: NA; J gene: TRBJ1-3; V gene: TRBV27
CDR3 protein: CASTADWPGDEQFF; CDR3 DNA: TGTGCCAGCACCGCGGACTGGCCGGGGGATGAGCAGTTCTTC; D gene: NA; clone size: NA; J gene: TRBJ2-1; V gene: TRBV9
CDR3 protein: CASSSLAISGANVLTF; CDR3 DNA: TGCGCCAGCAGCTCCTTGGCGATCTCTGGGGCCAACGTCCTGACTTTC; D gene: NA; clone size: NA; J gene: TRBJ2-6; V gene: TRBV5-1
CDR3 protein: CASSQDSQGWNIQYF; CDR3 DNA: TGCGCCAGCAGCCAAGATTCACAGGGTTGGAACATTCAGTACTTC; D gene: NA; clone size: NA; J gene: TRBJ2-4; V gene: TRBV4-3
CDR3 protein: CSARFLGEQFF; CDR3 DNA: TGCAGTGCTAGATTCCTTGGAGAGCAGTTCTTC; D gene: NA; clone size: NA; J gene: TRBJ2-1; V gene: TRBV20-1
CDR3 protein: CASSLLGHTYEQYF; CDR3 DNA: TGTGCCAGCAGTTTATTAGGACATACTTACGAGCAGTACTTC; D gene: NA; clone size: NA; J gene: TRBJ2-7; V gene: TRBV27
CDR3 protein: CASSFQGVRTDTQYF; CDR3 DNA: TGTGCCAGCAGCTTCCAGGGGGTGCGTACAGATACGCAGTATTTT; D gene: TRBD1; clone size: NA; J gene: TRBJ2-3; V gene: TRBV5-6
CDR3 protein: CASSFGAGTEQYF; CDR3 DNA: TGCGCCAGCAGCTTTGGGGCTGGGACCGAGCAGTACTTC; D gene: NA; clone size: NA; J gene: TRBJ2-7; V gene: TRBV5-1
CDR3 protein: CASTEREGYYNEQFF; CDR3 DNA: TGTGCCAGCACGGAGCGGGAGGGTTACTACAATGAGCAGTTCTTC; D gene: TRBD2; clone size: NA; J gene: TRBJ2-1; V gene: TRBV7-6
CDR3 protein: CASSVGGDGYEQYF; CDR3 DNA: TGTGCCAGCAGTGTGGGGGGGGATGGATACGAGCAGTACTTC; D gene: TRBD2; clone size: NA; J gene: TRBJ2-7; V gene: TRBV6-4
CDR3 protein: CAISELAEEQFF; CDR3 DNA: TGTGCCATCAGTGAACTAGCGGAAGAGCAGTTCTTC; D gene: TRBD2; clone size: few; J gene: TRBJ2-1; V gene: TRBV10-3
CDR3 protein: CASSSSRGGTDTQYF; CDR3 DNA: TGTGCCAGCAGTTCAAGCAGGGGAGGTACAGATACGCAGTATTTT; D gene: NA; clone size: NA; J gene: TRBJ2-3; V gene: TRBV28
CDR3 protein: CAIKTDSIYNEQFF; CDR3 DNA: TGTGCCATCAAAACAGACAGTATCTACAATGAGCAGTTCTTC; D gene: NA; clone size: NA; J gene: TRBJ2-1; V gene: TRBV10-3
CDR3 protein: CASSFGGSRDTQYF; CDR3 DNA: TGTGCCAGCAGCTTTGGTGGGAGCAGGGATACGCAGTATTTT; D gene: NA; clone size: NA; J gene: TRBJ2-3; V gene: TRBV7-2
CDR3 protein: CASSTRPPGAEADTQYF; CDR3 DNA: TGTGCCAGCAGCACCCGTCCTCCAGGGGCAGAGGCAGATACGCAGTATTTT; D gene: NA; clone size: NA; J gene: TRBJ2-3; V gene: TRBV9
CDR3 protein: CASSSYGQGSWETQYF; CDR3 DNA: TGTGCCAGTAGTTCCTATGGACAGGGGTCTTGGGAGACCCAGTACTTC; D gene: TRBD1; clone size: NA; J gene: TRBJ2-5; V gene: TRBV19
CDR3 protein: CASSSGDSYEQYF; CDR3 DNA: TGTGCCAGCAGCTCAGGGGACTCCTACGAGCAGTACTTC; D gene: NA; clone size: NA; J gene: TRBJ2-7; V gene: TRBV7-2
CDR3 protein: CAWKTSRATRAPNYGYTF; CDR3 DNA: TGTGCCTGGAAAACCTCACGGGCTACAAGGGCCCCTAACTATGGCTACACCTTC; D gene: NA; clone size: NA; J gene: TRBJ1-2; V gene: TRBV30
CDR3 protein: CASSTVGTGYDTQYF; CDR3 DNA: TGTGCCAGCAGCACAGTTGGGACAGGGTATGATACGCAGTATTTT; D gene: TRBD1; clone size: NA; J gene: TRBJ2-3; V gene: TRBV7-2
CDR3 protein: CASSQAGNTIYF; CDR3 DNA: TGCGCCAGCAGCCAAGCTGGAAACACCATATATTTT; D gene: NA; clone size: NA; J gene: TRBJ1-3; V gene: TRBV4-1
CDR3 protein: CASSPGRRSQETQYF; CDR3 DNA: TGTGCCAGCAGCCCGGGTCGACGGAGCCAAGAGACCCAGTACTTC; D gene: NA; clone size: NA; J gene: TRBJ2-5; V gene: TRBV7-9
CDR3 protein: CASRLLYEQYF; CDR3 DNA: TGTGCCAGCAGGCTCCTCTACGAGCAGTACTTC; D gene: NA; clone size: NA; J gene: TRBJ2-7; V gene: TRBV2
CDR3 protein: CAWSFGLTQETQYF; CDR3 DNA: TGTGCCTGGAGTTTCGGCCTAACCCAAGAGACCCAGTACTTC; D gene: NA; clone size: NA; J gene: TRBJ2-5; V gene: TRBV30
CDR3 protein: CASSSIAVTYEQYF; CDR3 DNA: TGTGCCAGCAGCTCAATAGCGGTTACCTACGAGCAGTACTTC; D gene: NA; clone size: NA; J gene: TRBJ2-7; V gene: TRBV5-5
CDR3 protein: CASSTNRGTETQYF; CDR3 DNA: TGTGCCAGCTCAACAAACAGGGGGACGGAGACCCAGTACTTC; D gene: TRBD1; clone size: NA; J gene: TRBJ2-5; V gene: TRBV18
CDR3 protein: CASSPGGSVETQYF; CDR3 DNA: TGTGCCAGCAGCCCAGGGGGGAGTGTTGAGACCCAGTACTTC; D gene: NA; clone size: once; J gene: TRBJ2-5; V gene: TRBV7-3
CDR3 protein: CASSADRGRDTIYF; CDR3 DNA: TGTGCCAGCAGTGCCGACAGGGGTCGGGACACCATATATTTT; D gene: TRBD1; clone size: NA; J gene: TRBJ1-3; V gene: TRBV28
CDR3 protein: CASSGWGVGANVLTF; CDR3 DNA: TGTGCCAGCAGTGGTTGGGGGGTTGGGGCCAACGTCCTGACTTTC; D gene: NA; clone size: NA; J gene: TRBJ2-6; V gene: TRBV6-1
CDR3 protein: CASSLGAGNYGYTF; CDR3 DNA: TGTGCCAGCAGCTTAGGGGCGGGGAACTATGGCTACACCTTC; D gene: NA; clone size: few; J gene: TRBJ1-2; V gene: TRBV7-2
CDR3 protein: CASSHAVNTGELFF; CDR3 DNA: TGCGCCAGCAGCCACGCCGTGAACACCGGGGAGCTGTTTTTT; D gene: NA; clone size: NA; J gene: TRBJ2-2; V gene: TRBV4-3